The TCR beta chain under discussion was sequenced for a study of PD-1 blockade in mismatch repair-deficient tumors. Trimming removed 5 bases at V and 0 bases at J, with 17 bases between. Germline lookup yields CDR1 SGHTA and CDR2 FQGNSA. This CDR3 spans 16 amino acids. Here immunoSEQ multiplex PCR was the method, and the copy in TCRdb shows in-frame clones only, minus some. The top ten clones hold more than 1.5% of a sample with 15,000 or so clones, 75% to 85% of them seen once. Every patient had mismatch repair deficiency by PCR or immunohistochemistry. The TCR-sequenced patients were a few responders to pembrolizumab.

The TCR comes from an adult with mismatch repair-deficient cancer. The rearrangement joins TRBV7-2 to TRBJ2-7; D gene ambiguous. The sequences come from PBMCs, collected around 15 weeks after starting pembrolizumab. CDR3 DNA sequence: TGTGCCAGCAGCCCGAGGAGTGGCGCGAGCTCCTACGAGCAGTACTTC. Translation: CASSPRSGASSYEQYF.